This T cell receptor beta chain was identified in a study of CD8 T cells in Susac syndrome. Random-hexamer reverse transcription was applied to about 0.5 to 1 ug RNA. TCRdb used MiXCR to reprocess the immunoSEQ multiplex PCR reads, holding one entry per CDR3 protein. The profile shows 150,000 to 200,000 distinct CDR3 sequences, about 93% of them singletons. This clonotype came up once. Sequencing of TCR beta, carried out with a high-throughput approach, was applied to CD8+ and CD4+ T cells from the blood. Controls were age- and sex-matched healthy donors. Per the germline V gene, CDR1 is SEHNR and CDR2 is FQNEAQ (reference sequence). This CDR3 region has 13 residues. Deletions cut 11 bases from V and 9 bases from J, with 19 bases between.

The chain links TRBV7-9 to TRBJ2-2; D is possibly TRBD2 (6 bases). The sample taken for sequencing was CD4+ T cells from PBMCs. The sequence derives from a human donor in good health. As DNA, the CDR3 is TGTGCCGACGGAATCGGGGACTCCAGGGAGCTGTTTTTT. Translation gives CADGIGDSRELFF.